Below are 12 T cell receptor beta chains sequenced from a single sample in a study of T cells in Graves' hyperthyroidism and ophthalmopathy. RNA transcripts provided the source from which TCR beta CDR3 regions were amplified. First-round RT-PCR of the TCR CDR3 relied on the HTBI primer set. TCRdb reprocessed the multiplex PCR reads via MiXCR and lists one record per CDR3 protein. The table lists hundreds of thousands of distinct CDR3 sequences, about 20% of them singletons, with 47% in the top ten. What was sequenced was blood. The receptors were sampled from a man aged 35 to 55 with Graves' ophthalmopathy.

The chain has TRBV18 and TRBJ2-5, with D hard to call. Germline values: CDR1 KGHSH, CDR2 LQKENI. CDR3 length equals 17 residues. V lost 2 bases and J lost 1, with 17 bases in between. The CDR3 DNA reads as TGTGCCAGCTCACCAGGAAGAACGGCGCGAGGCCAAGAGACCCAGTACTTC. Protein product: CASSPGRTARGQETQYF.

In its sample, this clonotype was seen a few times. This sequence joins TRBV2 and TRBJ1-2, with D hard to call. Germline CDR1 and CDR2: SNHLY and FYNNEI. The ends were cut back, 7 bases at V and 1 base at J, with 10 bases in the middle. The CDR3 totals 13 residues. This chain's CDR3 is CASTSRHNYGYTF. The CDR3 nucleotides are TGTGCCAGCACCTCAAGGCATAACTATGGCTACACCTTC.

This clonotype was seen many times. This chain links TRBV2 with TRBJ1-5, with 10 bases identical to TRBD1. The CDR3 runs to 13 residues. The junction had 1 base not matched to a gene; V was cut back by 6 bases and J by 5 bases. Germline values: CDR1 SNHLY, CDR2 FYNNEI. CDR3 loop: CASRGTGDQPQHF. CDR3 sequence (DNA): TGTGCCAGCAGAGGGACAGGGGATCAGCCCCAGCATTTT. Based on the CDR3 plus reference TRBV2 and TRBJ1-5, the full variable domain is EPEVTQTPSHQVTQMGQEVILRCVPISNHLYFYWYRQILGQKVEFLVSFYNNEISEKSEIFDDQFSVERPDGSNFTLKIRSTKLEDSAMYFCASRGTGDQPQHFGDGTRLSIL.

The sample holds many counts of this clonotype. The genes are TRBV30 and TRBJ1-1; 9 bases align to TRBD1. V gave up 0 bases and J gave up 3 bases; unmatched junction bases: 2. Germline values: CDR1 GTSNPN, CDR2 SVGIG (reference sequence). The CDR3 is 14 amino acids. The CDR3 DNA reads TGTGCCTGGAGTGTACGACAGGGGGACACTGAAGCTTTCTTT. As protein: CAWSVRQGDTEAFF.

This clonotype occurred many times. The CDR3 DNA follows: TGTGCCAGCACGAGATTAGCGGGAGCTGAGACCCAGTACTTC. Its protein product is CASTRLAGAETQYF. This chain links TRBV28 with TRBJ2-5, with 9 positions matching TRBD2. The germline V gene encodes CDR1 MDHEN and CDR2 SYDVKM. The CDR3 has 14 residues. The V and J ends lost 7 bases and 5 bases, in that order; junction bases with no gene match: 8.

The chain has TRBV5-5 and TRBJ2-1; D gene ambiguous. Trimming took off 0 bases at V and 3 bases at J, with 4 bases between the two ends. This CDR3 has 13 amino acids. Looked up from germline, CDR1 is SGHKS and CDR2 is YYEKEE (reference sequence). CDR3 in amino acids: CASSLVLYNEQFF. In DNA, the CDR3 is TGTGCCAGCAGCTTGGTCCTCTACAATGAGCAGTTCTTC.

This clonotype was seen ten or more times. This rearrangement joins TRBV28 to TRBJ2-2, with TRBD2 as a possible D gene (5 bases). Trimming shortened V by 5 bases and J by 5 bases, and 18 bases separated the two germline ends. Per the germline V gene, CDR1 is MDHEN and CDR2 is SYDVKM. This CDR3 region has 16 residues. The CDR3 DNA sequence: TGTGCCAGCAGTGTTAGCCGGGAAGCCCTAACCGGGGAGCTGTTTTTT. Amino acids: CASSVSREALTGELFF.

This clonotype was seen a few times. The V gene is TRBV6-8, the J gene TRBJ1-2; TRBD1 aligns across 7 bases. Germline V gives CDR1 MNHGY, CDR2 SAAAGT. This CDR3 contains 12 residues. CDR3 sequence reads: CGVPGQSYGYTF. DNA for the CDR3: TGTGGGGTACCGGGACAGTCCTATGGCTACACCTTC.

The V gene is TRBV9, the J gene TRBJ1-1; D may be TRBD1 (5 bases). CDR1 and CDR2 from the germline V gene are SGDLS and YYNGEE. V lost 3 bases and J 5 bases, leaving 11 bases between the germline ends. The CDR3 spans 13 residues. The CDR3 DNA is TGTGCCAGCAGCGCAGGGCACAGAACTGAAGCTTTCTTT. Translation: CASSAGHRTEAFF.

This clonotype has a handful of counts. The V and J genes are TRBV5-1 and TRBJ2-2, with TRBD1 as a possible D gene (6 bases). The germline V gene encodes CDR1 SGHRS and CDR2 YFSETQ. V lost 1 base, J lost 2 bases, and 15 bases lay in between. This CDR3 has 17 residues. CDR3 nucleotide sequence: TGCGCCAGCAGCTTGTTGGTCAGCAGGGGTAACACCGGGGAGCTGTTTTTT. Its protein product is CASSLLVSRGNTGELFF.

The chain carries TRBV28 and TRBJ2-1; D is possibly TRBD1 or TRBD2 (5 bases each). This CDR3 has 16 amino acids. The germline CDR1 and CDR2 sequences are MDHEN and SYDVKM. The ends were cut back, 10 bases at V and 0 bases at J, with 19 bases in the middle. CDR3 protein: CAIESRDPSSYNEQFF. For the CDR3, the DNA is TGTGCCATCGAGTCCCGGGACCCGAGCTCCTACAATGAGCAGTTCTTC.

This clonotype was observed many times. The chain employs TRBV2 and TRBJ2-7; D is ambiguous. Trimming took off 5 bases at V and 0 bases at J, with 11 bases between the two ends. The CDR3 is 14 amino acids. The germline gives CDR1 SNHLY, CDR2 FYNNEI. CDR3 coding DNA: TGTGCCAGCAGTACAGCGAACTTCTCCTACGAGCAGTACTTC. Translation: CASSTANFSYEQYF.